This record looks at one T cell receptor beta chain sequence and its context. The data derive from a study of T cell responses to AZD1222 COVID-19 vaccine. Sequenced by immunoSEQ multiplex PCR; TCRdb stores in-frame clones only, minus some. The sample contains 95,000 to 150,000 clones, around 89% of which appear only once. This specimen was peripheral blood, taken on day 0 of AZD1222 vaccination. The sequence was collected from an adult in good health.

The CDR3: CASGLESVLNTEAFF. The CDR3 DNA reads as TGTGCTAGTGGTTTGGAGAGTGTCTTGAACACTGAAGCTTTCTTT. The V and J genes are TRBV12-5 and TRBJ1-1; D gene unclear. Germline V gene lookup returns CDR1 LGHNT and CDR2 FRNRAP. This CDR3 spans 15 amino acids. Trimming pared 1 base from V and 0 bases from J, leaving 9 bases between.